Listed below are T cell receptor beta chains from one sample, sequenced in a study of vaccination effects on CD4 cells after COVID-19. The table came from immunoSEQ multiplex PCR; TCRdb's copy has only in-frame clones and leaves some out. The sample shows 50,000 to 60,000 clones, under 75% of them seen only once. These receptors are not linked to any known antigen. Material: CD4+ T cells from PBMCs cultured with SARS-CoV-2 spike peptides, obtained before COVID-19 vaccination. These receptors all stem from a human donor who received a COVID-19 vaccine. The CDR3 runs from the conserved cysteine through the conserved F or W. A D gene is named only where the DNA matches it firmly. Clone size is stated in some rows and not others, as once, few, many or a class when expanded.

j_call clone_size d_call v_call cdr3_aa cdr3_nt
TRBJ2-7 . TRBD2 TRBV7-2 CASRSTSGGAREQYF TGTGCCAGCAGGTCTACTAGCGGGGGGGCTAGGGAGCAGTACTTC
TRBJ1-1 . . TRBV3-1/TRBV3-2 CASSQFGSEAFF TGTGCCAGCAGCCAATTCGGCAGTGAAGCTTTCTTT
TRBJ1-5 few TRBD1 TRBV6-5 CASSLDRGNQPQHF TGTGCCAGCAGTCTAGACAGGGGCAATCAGCCCCAGCATTTT
TRBJ2-5 once . TRBV11-2 CASRSSVLETQYF TGTGCCAGCAGGTCTAGCGTTCTGGAGACCCAGTACTTC
TRBJ1-1 . TRBD1 TRBV6-6 CASRTPDRLEAFF TGTGCCAGCAGAACCCCGGACAGGCTAGAAGCTTTCTTT
TRBJ1-4 . . TRBV7-2 CASSPLGANEKLFF TGTGCCAGCAGCCCTCTGGGAGCTAATGAAAAACTGTTTTTT
TRBJ1-1 few . TRBV20-1 CSVGQNTEAFF TGCAGTGTTGGACAGAACACTGAAGCTTTCTTT
TRBJ2-5 . . TRBV14 CASSQDVIGTQYF TGTGCCAGCAGCCAAGACGTTATTGGGACCCAGTACTTC
TRBJ2-7 . . TRBV11-1 CASSLEVKGYEQYF TGTGCCAGCAGCTTAGAAGTGAAGGGGTACGAGCAGTACTTC
TRBJ1-2 few . TRBV6-5 CASSYSGGLNYGYTF TGTGCCAGCAGTTACTCGGGGGGGCTGAACTATGGCTACACCTTC
TRBJ2-1 once . TRBV18 CASSPPTHNEQFF TGTGCCAGCTCACCCCCGACCCACAATGAGCAGTTCTTC
TRBJ1-1 . TRBD1 TRBV19 CASSENRGYTEAFF TGTGCCAGTAGCGAAAACAGGGGGTACACTGAAGCTTTCTTT
TRBJ1-3 few . TRBV7-2 CASSYTGAGSGNTIYF TGTGCCAGCAGCTACACGGGGGCCGGCTCTGGAAACACCATATATTTT
TRBJ1-3 few . TRBV10-3 CAISGGTIGNTIYF TGTGCCATCAGTGGGGGGACGATCGGAAACACCATATATTTT
TRBJ2-7 . . TRBV21-1 CASSKGSTKGTGYEQYF TGTGCCAGCAGCAAAGGGAGCACGAAGGGGACTGGCTACGAGCAGTACTTC
TRBJ2-2 . . TRBV19 CASRPTRDLATGELFF TGTGCCAGTAGGCCTACTCGGGACTTGGCGACCGGGGAGCTGTTTTTT
TRBJ1-2 . TRBD1 TRBV4-1 CASSQVMDREEWWYGYTF TGCGCCAGCAGCCAAGTCATGGACAGGGAAGAGTGGTGGTATGGCTACACCTTC
TRBJ1-2 . TRBD1 TRBV7-9 CASSLDGTGGYTF TGTGCCAGCAGCTTAGATGGGACAGGTGGCTACACCTTC
TRBJ1-1 . . TRBV24-1 CATSGVGAEAFF TGTGCCACCAGTGGGGTGGGCGCTGAAGCTTTCTTT
TRBJ2-2 . TRBD1 TRBV5-1 CASSFRGRAGELFF TGCGCCAGCAGCTTCAGGGGGCGCGCCGGGGAGCTGTTTTTT
TRBJ2-5 . . TRBV5-1 CASYGQGGPVETQYF TGCGCCAGCTATGGGCAAGGCGGGCCGGTGGAGACCCAGTACTTC
TRBJ2-3 . . TRBV7-2 CASSLGSEDTQYF TGTGCCAGCAGCTTAGGGTCCGAGGATACGCAGTATTTT
TRBJ1-3 . . TRBV7-2 CASSSSRATGNTIYF TGTGCCAGCAGCAGTTCCAGGGCAACTGGAAACACCATATATTTT
TRBJ1-5 . . TRBV2 CASSEGSIEPQHF TGTGCCAGCAGTGAAGGCTCTATTGAGCCCCAGCATTTT
TRBJ1-1 . . TRBV6-4 CASSEAGRTEAFF TGTGCCAGCAGTGAAGCAGGGAGGACTGAAGCTTTCTTT
TRBJ1-5 few . TRBV19 CASSSWGGRAGQPQHF TGTGCCAGTAGTAGTTGGGGCGGCAGGGCAGGCCAGCCCCAGCATTTT
TRBJ1-1 . . TRBV6-5 CASSYSKDPDAYEAFF TGTGCCAGCAGTTACTCGAAGGACCCGGACGCTTATGAAGCTTTCTTT
TRBJ1-1 . . TRBV5-5 CASRLFTEAFF TGTGCCAGTAGACTCTTCACTGAAGCTTTCTTT
TRBJ2-2 . . TRBV19 CASSRKGPGRTNTGELFF TGTGCCAGTAGTAGGAAAGGGCCGGGACGCACTAACACCGGGGAGCTGTTTTTT
TRBJ1-2 . TRBD1 TRBV29-1 CSAGTGGKDYGYTF TGCAGCGCAGGAACAGGGGGCAAGGACTATGGCTACACCTTC
TRBJ1-2 . . TRBV29-1 CSVELNYGYTF TGCAGCGTTGAACTAAACTATGGCTACACCTTC
TRBJ1-1 once . TRBV18 CASSPRRGDTEAFF TGTGCCAGCTCACCAAGAAGAGGGGACACTGAAGCTTTCTTT
TRBJ1-1 . . TRBV19 CASSMIGRGTEAFF TGTGCCAGTAGTATGATAGGTCGGGGGACTGAAGCTTTCTTT
TRBJ1-2 . TRBD1 TRBV6-5 CASSPRDRQSYGYTF TGTGCCAGCAGTCCAAGGGACAGGCAGTCCTATGGCTACACCTTC
TRBJ2-2 . . TRBV18 CASSPQSPGTVNTGELFF TGTGCCAGCTCACCACAATCCCCCGGGACGGTGAACACCGGGGAGCTGTTTTTT
TRBJ1-4 . TRBD1 TRBV5-1 CASSLVGTGNEKLFF TGCGCCAGCAGCTTGGTGGGGACAGGCAATGAAAAACTGTTTTTT
TRBJ2-7 . . TRBV30 CAWRYPTVSYEQYF TGTGCCTGGAGGTACCCGACAGTCTCCTACGAGCAGTACTTC
TRBJ2-7 . . TRBV6-5 CASRGAPYEQYF TGTGCCAGCCGGGGGGCCCCCTACGAGCAGTACTTC
TRBJ1-3 few . TRBV2 CASSPGTGGNTIYF TGTGCCAGCAGCCCAGGGACCGGAGGAAACACCATATATTTT
TRBJ1-3 . . TRBV18 CASSPQGNTIYF TGTGCCAGCTCACCGCAGGGAAACACCATATATTTT
TRBJ2-7 . TRBD2 TRBV9 CASSARLAGTHYEQYF TGTGCCAGCAGCGCCAGACTAGCGGGAACCCACTACGAGCAGTACTTC
TRBJ1-5 . . TRBV27 CASSLSSGNQPQHF TGTGCCAGCAGTTTATCGTCCGGGAATCAGCCCCAGCATTTT
TRBJ2-7 once . TRBV28 CASSRTSYEQYF TGTGCCAGCAGTCGGACCTCCTACGAGCAGTACTTC